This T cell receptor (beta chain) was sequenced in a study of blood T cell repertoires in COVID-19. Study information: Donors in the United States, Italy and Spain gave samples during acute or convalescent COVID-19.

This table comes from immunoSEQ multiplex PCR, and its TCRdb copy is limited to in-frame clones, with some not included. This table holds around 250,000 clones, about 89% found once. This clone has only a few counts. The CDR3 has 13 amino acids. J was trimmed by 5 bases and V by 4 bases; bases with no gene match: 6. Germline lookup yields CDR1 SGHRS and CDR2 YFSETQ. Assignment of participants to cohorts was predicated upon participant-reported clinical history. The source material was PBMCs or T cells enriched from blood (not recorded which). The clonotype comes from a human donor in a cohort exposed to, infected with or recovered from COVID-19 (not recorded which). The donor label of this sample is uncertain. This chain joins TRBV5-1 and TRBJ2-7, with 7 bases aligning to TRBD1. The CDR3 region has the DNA TGCGCCAGCAGCCTACAGGGGTTCAACGAGCAGTACTTC. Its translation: CASSLQGFNEQYF.